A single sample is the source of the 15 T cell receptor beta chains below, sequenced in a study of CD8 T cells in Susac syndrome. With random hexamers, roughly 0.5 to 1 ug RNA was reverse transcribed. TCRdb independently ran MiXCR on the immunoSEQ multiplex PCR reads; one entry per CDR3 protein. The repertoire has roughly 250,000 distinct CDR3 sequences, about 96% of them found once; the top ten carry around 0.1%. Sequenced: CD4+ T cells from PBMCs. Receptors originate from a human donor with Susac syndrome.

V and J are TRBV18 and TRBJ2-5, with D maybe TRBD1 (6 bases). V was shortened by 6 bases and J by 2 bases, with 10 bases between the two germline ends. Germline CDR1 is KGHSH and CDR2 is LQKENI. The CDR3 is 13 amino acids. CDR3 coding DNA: TGTGCCAGCTCGGGGGACATTCAAGAGACCCAGTACTTC. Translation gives CASSGDIQETQYF.

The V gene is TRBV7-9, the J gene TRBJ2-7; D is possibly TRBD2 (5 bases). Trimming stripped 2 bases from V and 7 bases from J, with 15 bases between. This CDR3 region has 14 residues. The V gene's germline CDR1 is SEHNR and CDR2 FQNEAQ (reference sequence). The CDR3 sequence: CASSLSEGWGEQYF. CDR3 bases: TGTGCCAGCAGCTTATCTGAGGGATGGGGAGAGCAGTACTTC.

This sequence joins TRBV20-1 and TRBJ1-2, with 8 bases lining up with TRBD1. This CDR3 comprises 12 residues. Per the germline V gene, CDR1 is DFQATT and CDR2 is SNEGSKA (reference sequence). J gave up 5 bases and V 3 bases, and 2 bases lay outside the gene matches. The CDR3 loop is CSARDRAYGYTF. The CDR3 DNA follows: TGCAGTGCTAGGGACAGGGCTTATGGCTACACCTTC.

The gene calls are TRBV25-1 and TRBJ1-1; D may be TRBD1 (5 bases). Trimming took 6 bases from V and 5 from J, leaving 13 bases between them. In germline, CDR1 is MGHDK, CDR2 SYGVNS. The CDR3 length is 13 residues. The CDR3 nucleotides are TGTGCCAGCAGGCTTCCCGGGGGGACTGAAGCTTTCTTT. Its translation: CASRLPGGTEAFF.

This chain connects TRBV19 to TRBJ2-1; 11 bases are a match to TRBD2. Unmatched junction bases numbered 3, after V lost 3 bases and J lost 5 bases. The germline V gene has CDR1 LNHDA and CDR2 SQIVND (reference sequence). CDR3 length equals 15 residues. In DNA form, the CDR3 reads TGTGCCAGTAGTATGAGGACTAGCGGGCACAATGAGCAGTTCTTC. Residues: CASSMRTSGHNEQFF. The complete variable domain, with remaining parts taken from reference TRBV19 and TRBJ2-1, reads DGGITQSPKYLFRKEGQNVTLSCEQNLNHDAMYWYRQDPGQGLRLIYYSQIVNDFQKGDIAEGYSVSREKKESFPLTVTSAQKNPTAFYLCASSMRTSGHNEQFFGPGTRLTVL.

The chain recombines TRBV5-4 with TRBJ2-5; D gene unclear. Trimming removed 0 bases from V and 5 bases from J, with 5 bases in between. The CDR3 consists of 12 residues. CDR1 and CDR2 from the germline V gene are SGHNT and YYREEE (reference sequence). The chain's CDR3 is CASSLGAETQYF. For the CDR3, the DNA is TGTGCCAGCAGCTTGGGGGCGGAGACCCAGTACTTC.

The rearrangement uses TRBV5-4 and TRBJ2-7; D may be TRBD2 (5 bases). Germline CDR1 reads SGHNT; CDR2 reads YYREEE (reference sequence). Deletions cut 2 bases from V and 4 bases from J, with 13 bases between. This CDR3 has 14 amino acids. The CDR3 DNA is TGTGCCAGCAGCTTCGGGGTTCCCATGTACGAGCAGTACTTC. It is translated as CASSFGVPMYEQYF.

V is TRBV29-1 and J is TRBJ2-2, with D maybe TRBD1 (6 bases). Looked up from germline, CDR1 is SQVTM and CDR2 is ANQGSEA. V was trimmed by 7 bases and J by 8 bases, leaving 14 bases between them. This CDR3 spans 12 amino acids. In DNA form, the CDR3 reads TGCAGCGCGGGACAAACCACGGGGGAGCTGTTTTTT. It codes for CSAGQTTGELFF.

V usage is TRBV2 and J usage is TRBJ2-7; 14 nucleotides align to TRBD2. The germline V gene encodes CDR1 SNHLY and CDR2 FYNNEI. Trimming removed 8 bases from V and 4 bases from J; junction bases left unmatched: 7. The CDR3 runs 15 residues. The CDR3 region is CASEKGLAGVYEQYF. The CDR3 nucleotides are TGTGCCAGCGAGAAGGGACTAGCGGGAGTTTACGAGCAGTACTTC.

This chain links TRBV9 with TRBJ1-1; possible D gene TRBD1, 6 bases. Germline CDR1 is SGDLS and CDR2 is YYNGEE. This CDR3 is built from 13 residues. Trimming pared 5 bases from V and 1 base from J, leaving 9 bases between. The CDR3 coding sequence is TGTGCCAGCAGTACAGGGTCGAACACTGAAGCTTTCTTT. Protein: CASSTGSNTEAFF.

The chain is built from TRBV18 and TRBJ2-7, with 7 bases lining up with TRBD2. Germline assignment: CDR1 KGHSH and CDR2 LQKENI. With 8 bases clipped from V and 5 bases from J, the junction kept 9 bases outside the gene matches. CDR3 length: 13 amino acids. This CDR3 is CASNPREGDEQYF. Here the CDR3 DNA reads TGTGCCAGCAACCCCAGGGAGGGTGACGAGCAGTACTTC.

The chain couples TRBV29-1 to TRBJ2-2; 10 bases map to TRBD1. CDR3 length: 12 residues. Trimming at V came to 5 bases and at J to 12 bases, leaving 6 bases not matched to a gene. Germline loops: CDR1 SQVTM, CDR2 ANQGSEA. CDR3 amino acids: CSVSGTGDKLFF. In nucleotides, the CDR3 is TGCAGCGTTTCCGGGACAGGGGATAAGCTGTTTTTT.

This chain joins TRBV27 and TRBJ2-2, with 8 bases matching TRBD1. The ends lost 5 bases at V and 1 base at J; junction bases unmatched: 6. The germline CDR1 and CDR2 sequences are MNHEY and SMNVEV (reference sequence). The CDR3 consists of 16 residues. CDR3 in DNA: TGTGCCAGCAGTCCACGGACAGGGAAGAACACCGGGGAGCTGTTTTTT. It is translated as CASSPRTGKNTGELFF.

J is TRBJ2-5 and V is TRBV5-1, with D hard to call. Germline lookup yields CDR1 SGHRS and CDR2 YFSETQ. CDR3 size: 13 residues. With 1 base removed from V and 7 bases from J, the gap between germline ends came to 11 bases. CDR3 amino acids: CASSLFRDGTQYF. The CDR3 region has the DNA TGCGCCAGCAGCTTGTTTCGAGACGGGACCCAGTACTTC.

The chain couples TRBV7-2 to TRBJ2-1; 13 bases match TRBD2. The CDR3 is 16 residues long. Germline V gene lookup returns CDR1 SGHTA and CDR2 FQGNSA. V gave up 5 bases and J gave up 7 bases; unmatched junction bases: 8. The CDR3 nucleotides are TGTGCCAGCAGCCCCCGTCAACTAGCGGGAGGGAATGAGCAGTTCTTC. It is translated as CASSPRQLAGGNEQFF.